The 8 T cell receptor beta chains given below trace back to one sample, sequenced in a study of T cells of healthy individuals. Each CDR3 protein gets one entry after TCRdb re-called the 5' RACE reads with MiXCR. The sample lists approximately 52,000 distinct CDR3 sequences; about 15% were seen once. Receptors were obtained from a human donor in good health.

This clonotype was counted ten times or more. This chain connects TRBV19 to TRBJ2-5; no firm D call. Germline CDR1 reads LNHDA; CDR2 reads SQIVND (reference sequence). V lost 3 bases and J lost 3, with 17 bases in between. The CDR3 spans 16 residues. CDR3 sequence: CASSMFTPGFKETQYF. The DNA of the CDR3 is TGTGCCAGTAGTATGTTCACTCCAGGCTTCAAAGAGACCCAGTACTTC.

This clonotype turned up a few times. The chain couples TRBV5-1 to TRBJ2-3, with D possibly matching TRBD1 (6 bases). The germline V gene has CDR1 SGHRS and CDR2 YFSETQ. CDR3 length: 15 amino acids. The V end was cut by 3 bases, the J end by 5 bases, with 16 bases between. The CDR3 reads CASSYQGQLGDTQYF. The CDR3 DNA reads as TGCGCCAGCAGCTACCAGGGGCAACTTGGAGATACGCAGTATTTT.

This clonotype appeared many times. This chain joins TRBV5-8 and TRBJ2-1, with unresolved D. Germline lookup yields CDR1 SGHTS and CDR2 YDEGEE. The germline V and J ends were trimmed by 4 bases and 4 bases, with 18 bases remaining between them. CDR3 length: 16 residues. The CDR3 here is CASSQEKRTDYNEQFF. In nucleotides, the CDR3 is TGTGCCAGCAGCCAAGAGAAGAGGACGGATTACAATGAGCAGTTCTTC.

The chain uses TRBV12-3 or TRBV12-4 and TRBJ2-7; no reliable D call. The CDR3 spans 11 residues. Trimming stripped 6 bases from V and 7 bases from J, with 10 bases between. The CDR3 DNA sequence: TGTGCCAGCAGATCCGGGTGGGAGCAGTACTTC. This translates into CASRSGWEQYF.

This clonotype was counted ten times or more. V usage is TRBV5-1 and J usage is TRBJ2-5, with 10 bases fitting TRBD2. V shed 4 bases and J 4 bases; nucleotides not matched to a gene: 16. The germline CDR1 and CDR2 sequences are SGHRS and YFSETQ. CDR3 length equals 18 residues. CDR3 region: CASSIGTSVQRGGETQYF. The DNA for the CDR3 is TGCGCCAGCAGCATCGGGACTAGCGTCCAACGGGGAGGAGAGACCCAGTACTTC.

This clonotype was seen a few times. The chain recombines TRBV4-3 with TRBJ1-1; 8 bases are a match to TRBD1. Looked up from germline, CDR1 is LGHNA and CDR2 is YSLEER. The CDR3 covers 17 residues. Trimming cost V 1 base and J 0 bases; bases outside gene matches: 7. CDR3 nucleotides: TGCGCCAGCAGCCAAGGGGTTAGACAGGGGCTGAACACTGAAGCTTTCTTT. Protein sequence: CASSQGVRQGLNTEAFF.

In this sample, this clonotype turned up a few times. The V and J genes are TRBV20-1 and TRBJ2-1, with D possibly matching TRBD1 (6 bases). V lost 3 bases, J lost 8 bases, and 11 bases lay in between. The CDR3 covers 12 residues. In germline, CDR1 is DFQATT, CDR2 SNEGSKA (reference sequence). In DNA, the CDR3 is TGCAGTGCTAGGAACAGGGTGGATGAGCAGTTCTTC. It translates to CSARNRVDEQFF.

This clonotype was seen a handful of times. The DNA of the CDR3 is TGTGCCAGCAGGATAGGACAGAGCTCCTACGAGCAGTACTTC. As protein: CASRIGQSSYEQYF. The chain is built from TRBV12-3 or TRBV12-4 and TRBJ2-7, with D possibly TRBD1 on 6 matching bases. V gave up 6 bases and J gave up 0 bases, with 12 bases separating them. CDR3 length: 14 residues.